The rows below give T cell receptor beta chains drawn from one sample of a study of post-analysis software for immune sequencing data. From the PCR reads, TCRdb called clonotypes with MiXCR, one entry per CDR3 protein. The sample lists roughly 570,000 distinct CDR3 sequences, 30% to 40% occurring once. Sequencing used blood. The receptors derive from a girl younger than 18 with multiple sclerosis. Each CDR3 is given with its conserved first and last residue. The D gene is left open where the match is weak. Expanded clones are given a class, and other clones once, few, many or no size at all.

CDR3	DNA	size	D	J	V
CSVIDSSGTQYF	TGCAGCGTGATCGACAGTAGCGGGACCCAGTACTTC	many	NA	TRBJ2-5	TRBV29-1
CASIHGQRNTEAFF	TGTGCCAGCATCCACGGACAGAGGAACACTGAAGCTTTCTTT	NA	NA	TRBJ1-1	TRBV2
CASSLGTAAEAFF	TGTGCCAGCAGCTTGGGGACAGCGGCTGAAGCTTTCTTT	NA	NA	TRBJ1-1	TRBV5-6
CAISARQGAYETQYF	TGTGCCATCAGTGCAAGACAGGGGGCCTACGAGACCCAGTACTTC	NA	TRBD1	TRBJ2-5	TRBV10-3
CASSRRGQGGYEQYF	TGTGCCAGCAGCCGGCGGGGACAGGGAGGCTACGAGCAGTACTTC	few	TRBD1	TRBJ2-7	TRBV3-1
CASSLGGTATNEQFF	TGTGCCAGCAGCCTAGGGGGGACAGCGACTAATGAGCAGTTCTTC	NA	NA	TRBJ2-1	TRBV7-2
CASSEAGGPYNEQFF	TGTGCCAGCAGTGAAGCGGGGGGCCCCTACAATGAGCAGTTCTTC	many	NA	TRBJ2-1	TRBV2
CAISESIGLMNYGYTF	TGTGCCATCAGTGAGTCAATCGGTCTGATGAACTATGGCTACACCTTC	NA	NA	TRBJ1-2	TRBV10-3
CASSQDRGENQPQHF	TGCGCCAGCAGCCAAGATAGGGGGGAAAATCAGCCTCAGCATTTT	NA	NA	TRBJ1-5	TRBV4-1
CASSPGQFYGYTF	TGTGCCAGCAGTCCGGGACAGTTCTATGGCTACACCTTC	many	TRBD1	TRBJ1-2	TRBV12-3/TRBV12-4
CASTATSADNEQFF	TGCGCCAGCACCGCGACTAGCGCAGACAATGAGCAGTTCTTC	few	TRBD2	TRBJ2-1	TRBV5-1
CSVVDRGLLDEQYF	TGCAGCGTGGTCGACAGGGGGCTTCTCGACGAGCAGTACTTC	many	TRBD1	TRBJ2-7	TRBV29-1
CASSDRGREETQYF	TGTGCCAGCAGTGATAGGGGGCGGGAAGAGACCCAGTACTTC	NA	TRBD1	TRBJ2-5	TRBV6-1
CASSLRGDSLSGANVLTF	TGTGCCAGCAGCCTGAGGGGGGACAGCCTCTCTGGGGCCAACGTCCTGACTTTC	NA	NA	TRBJ2-6	TRBV11-2
CASSPGLDNTGELFF	TGTGCCAGCAGTCCGGGACTTGACAACACCGGGGAGCTGTTTTTT	NA	NA	TRBJ2-2	TRBV28
CASSSIELETQYF	TGCGCCAGCAGCTCGATAGAGCTGGAGACGCAGTATTTT	few	NA	TRBJ2-3	TRBV5-1
CASSLSPEGETQYF	TGTGCCAGCAGCTTATCTCCGGAGGGAGAGACCCAGTACTTC	NA	NA	TRBJ2-5	TRBV11-2
CASSLDGSTNEKLFF	TGCGCCAGCAGCTTGGACGGATCAACTAATGAAAAACTGTTTTTT	NA	NA	TRBJ1-4	TRBV5-1
CASSLKGLGRYGYTF	TGTGCCAGCAGTTTAAAGGGCCTAGGACGATATGGCTACACCTTC	once	NA	TRBJ1-2	TRBV27
CASSYSTAKPEGYTF	TGTGCCAGCAGTTACTCGACCGCCAAGCCCGAAGGCTACACCTTC	NA	NA	TRBJ1-2	TRBV6-5
CASRDGQAGNTIYF	TGTGCCAGCAGGGACGGACAGGCTGGAAACACCATATATTTT	NA	TRBD1	TRBJ1-3	TRBV6-1
CASNVGTGGPDTQYF	TGTGCCAGCAACGTGGGGACAGGGGGCCCAGATACGCAGTATTTT	NA	TRBD1	TRBJ2-3	TRBV5-4
CASSFQGADTQYF	TGTGCCAGCAGTTTTCAGGGAGCAGATACGCAGTATTTT	NA	NA	TRBJ2-3	TRBV28
CSASVLAGETQYF	TGCAGTGCTAGCGTCCTGGCGGGAGAGACCCAGTACTTC	few	NA	TRBJ2-5	TRBV20-1
CASTIPGTYGQYF	TGTGCCAGCACCATCCCAGGGACCTACGGGCAGTACTTC	NA	NA	TRBJ2-5	TRBV28
CASSLERDTQYF	TGCGCCAGCAGCTTGGAACGAGATACGCAGTATTTT	many	NA	TRBJ2-3	TRBV5-1
CASGFRGEANYGYTF	TGCGCCAGCGGCTTTAGAGGGGAAGCTAACTATGGCTACACCTTC	few	NA	TRBJ1-2	TRBV5-1
CASSFQGAKNIQYF	TGTGCCAGCAGTTTTCAGGGTGCCAAAAACATTCAGTACTTC	NA	NA	TRBJ2-4	TRBV12-3/TRBV12-4
CSARDLRSGNQPQHF	TGCAGTGCTAGAGATTTACGGTCGGGCAATCAGCCCCAGCATTTT	NA	NA	TRBJ1-5	TRBV20-1
CSAQVWGQATNEQFF	TGCAGTGCTCAGGTGTGGGGACAGGCTACCAATGAGCAGTTCTTC	few	TRBD1	TRBJ2-1	TRBV20-1
CASSDGLELTGELFF	TGCGCCAGCAGTGATGGACTGGAATTAACCGGGGAGCTGTTTTTT	NA	NA	TRBJ2-2	TRBV10-1
CASSDPGLAGGSTDTQYF	TGTGCCAGCAGTGACCCGGGACTAGCGGGGGGAAGCACAGATACGCAGTATTTT	NA	TRBD2	TRBJ2-3	TRBV27
CATSDQTGNWHEQFF	TGTGCCACCAGTGACCAAACAGGGAATTGGCATGAGCAGTTCTTC	NA	NA	TRBJ2-1	TRBV24-1
CASSLFGQPQHF	TGTGCCAGCAGTTTATTTGGTCAGCCCCAGCATTTT	NA	NA	TRBJ1-5	TRBV12-3/TRBV12-4
CASSPSRTNLLGDNEQFF	TGTGCCAGCTCACCCTCGCGGACTAACCTGTTGGGAGACAATGAGCAGTTCTTC	NA	NA	TRBJ2-1	TRBV18
CASSLEGGNEKLFF	TGCGCCAGCAGCTTGGAAGGTGGGAATGAAAAACTGTTTTTT	NA	NA	TRBJ1-4	TRBV5-1
CASSPESSAGYTF	TGTGCCAGCTCACCGGAATCGTCCGCTGGCTACACCTTC	few	NA	TRBJ1-2	TRBV18
CASSLRASTDAQYF	TGTGCCAGCAGTTTACGAGCTAGCACAGATGCGCAGTATTTT	NA	NA	TRBJ2-3	TRBV12-3/TRBV12-4
CASSTRESGANVLTF	TGTGCCAGCAGCACCAGGGAGTCTGGGGCCAACGTCCTGACTTTC	NA	NA	TRBJ2-6	TRBV9
CASSEAQVRLPDTQYF	TGTGCCAGCAGTGAAGCGCAGGTGCGGTTGCCAGATACGCAGTATTTT	NA	NA	TRBJ2-3	TRBV6-1
CASSRTGTHYEQYF	TGTGCCAGCAGCCGGACGGGGACCCACTACGAGCAGTACTTC	many	NA	TRBJ2-7	TRBV7-2
CASSPRGGYTF	TGTGCCAGCAGTCCCCGGGGTGGCTACACCTTC	NA	NA	TRBJ1-2	TRBV28
CASSRGQTGNEKLFF	TGTGCCAGCAGCCGGGGGCAGACAGGGAATGAAAAACTGTTTTTT	NA	TRBD1	TRBJ1-4	TRBV27
CASSLDRGIGDTQYF	TGTGCCAGCAGCTTGGACAGGGGGATAGGGGATACGCAGTATTTT	few	TRBD1	TRBJ2-3	TRBV5-6
CASSQTTGTYEQYF	TGTGCCAGCAGCCAGACGACAGGGACCTACGAGCAGTACTTC	few	TRBD1	TRBJ2-7	TRBV3-1
CASSATPTGGGPYEQYF	TGTGCCAGCAGCGCAACCCCTACCGGCGGGGGACCCTACGAGCAGTACTTC	NA	TRBD2	TRBJ2-7	TRBV9
CASKDASTDTQYF	TGCGCCAGCAAGGACGCAAGCACAGATACGCAGTATTTT	NA	NA	TRBJ2-3	TRBV5-1
CASSSSRQGSNQPQHF	TGTGCCAGCAGCTCCTCTCGACAGGGAAGCAATCAGCCCCAGCATTTT	NA	TRBD1	TRBJ1-5	TRBV7-8
CASSEGARGEQYF	TGTGCCAGCAGTGAGGGGGCAAGGGGGGAGCAGTACTTC	few	TRBD1	TRBJ2-7	TRBV6-6
CASSLEAGLTDTQYF	TGCGCCAGCAGCTTGGAAGCGGGCCTCACAGATACGCAGTATTTT	few	NA	TRBJ2-3	TRBV5-1
CASSSDQGETETQFF	TGTGCCAGCAGCTCTGACCAGGGGGAAACGGAGACCCAGTTCTTC	NA	TRBD1	TRBJ2-1	TRBV7-2
CASSIGQPSYGYTF	TGTGCCAGCAGCATCGGACAGCCATCCTATGGCTACACCTTC	few	NA	TRBJ1-2	TRBV5-5
CASSFDAISGETQYF	TGTGCCAGCAGTTTTGATGCCATCTCAGGAGAGACCCAGTACTTC	few	NA	TRBJ2-5	TRBV12-3/TRBV12-4
CASSQDRVAGQETQYF	TGTGCCAGCAGCCAAGATCGAGTAGCGGGTCAAGAGACCCAGTACTTC	NA	TRBD2	TRBJ2-5	TRBV3-1
CAISAGDENYGYTF	TGTGCCATCAGTGCGGGAGACGAGAACTATGGCTACACCTTC	NA	NA	TRBJ1-2	TRBV10-3
CASSHPGPQFF	TGTGCCAGCAGCCACCCGGGACCGCAGTTCTTC	NA	NA	TRBJ2-1	TRBV3-1